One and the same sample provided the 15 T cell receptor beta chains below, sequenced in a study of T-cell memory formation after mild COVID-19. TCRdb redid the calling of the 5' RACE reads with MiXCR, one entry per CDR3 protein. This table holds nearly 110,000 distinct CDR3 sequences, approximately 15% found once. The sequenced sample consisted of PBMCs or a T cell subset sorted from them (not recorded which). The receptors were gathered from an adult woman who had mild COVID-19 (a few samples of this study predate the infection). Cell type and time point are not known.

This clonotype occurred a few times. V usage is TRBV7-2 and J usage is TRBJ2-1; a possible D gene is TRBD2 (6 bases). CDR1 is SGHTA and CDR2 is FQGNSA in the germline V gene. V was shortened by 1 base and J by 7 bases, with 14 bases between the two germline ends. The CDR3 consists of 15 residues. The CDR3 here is CASSLVRPGRNEQFF. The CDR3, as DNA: TGTGCCAGCAGCTTAGTTAGGCCAGGGAGGAATGAGCAGTTCTTC.

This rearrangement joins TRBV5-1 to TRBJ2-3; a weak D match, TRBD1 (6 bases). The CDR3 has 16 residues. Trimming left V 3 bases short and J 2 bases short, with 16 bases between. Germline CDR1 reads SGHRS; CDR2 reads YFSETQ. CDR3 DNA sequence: TGCGCCAGCAGCTCGGACGCCCAGGGGTACACAGATACGCAGTATTTT. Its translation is CASSSDAQGYTDTQYF.

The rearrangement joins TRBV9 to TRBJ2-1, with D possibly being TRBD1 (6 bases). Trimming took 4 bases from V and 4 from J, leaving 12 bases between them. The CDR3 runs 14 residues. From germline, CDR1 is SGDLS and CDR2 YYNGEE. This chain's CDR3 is CASSPSTGYNEQFF. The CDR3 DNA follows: TGTGCCAGCAGCCCCTCGACAGGTTACAATGAGCAGTTCTTC.

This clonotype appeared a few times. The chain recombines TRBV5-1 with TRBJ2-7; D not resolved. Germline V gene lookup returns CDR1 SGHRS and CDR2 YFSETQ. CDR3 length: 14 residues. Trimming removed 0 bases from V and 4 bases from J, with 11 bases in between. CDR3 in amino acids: CASSLEGPLYEQYF. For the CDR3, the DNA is TGCGCCAGCAGCTTGGAAGGTCCCCTATACGAGCAGTACTTC.

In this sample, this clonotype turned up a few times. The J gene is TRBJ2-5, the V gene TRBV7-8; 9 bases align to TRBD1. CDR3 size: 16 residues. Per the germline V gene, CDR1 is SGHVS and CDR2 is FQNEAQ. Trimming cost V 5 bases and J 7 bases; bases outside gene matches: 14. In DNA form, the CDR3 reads TGTGCCAGCAGCCCTGTCCGGGGACAGGGTTACGGGACCCAGTACTTC. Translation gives CASSPVRGQGYGTQYF.

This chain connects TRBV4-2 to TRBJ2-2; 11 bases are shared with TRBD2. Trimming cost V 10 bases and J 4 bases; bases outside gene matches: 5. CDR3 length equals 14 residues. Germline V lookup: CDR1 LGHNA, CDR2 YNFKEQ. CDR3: CATGTSGITGELFF. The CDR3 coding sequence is TGTGCCACCGGGACTAGCGGCATCACCGGGGAGCTGTTTTTT.

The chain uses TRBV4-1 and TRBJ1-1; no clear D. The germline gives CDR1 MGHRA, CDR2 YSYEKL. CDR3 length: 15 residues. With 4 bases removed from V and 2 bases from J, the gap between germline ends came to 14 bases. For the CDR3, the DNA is TGCGCCAGCAGCCCCCTCGTTCGGGGTAACACTGAAGCTTTCTTT. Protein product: CASSPLVRGNTEAFF.

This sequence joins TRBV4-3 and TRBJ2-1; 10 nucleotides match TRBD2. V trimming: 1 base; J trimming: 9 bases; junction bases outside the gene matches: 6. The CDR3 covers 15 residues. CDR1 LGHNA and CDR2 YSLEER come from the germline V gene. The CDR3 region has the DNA TGCGCCAGCAGCCAAGCTAGGGTAGCGGGAGGTGAGCAGTTCTTC. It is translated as CASSQARVAGGEQFF.

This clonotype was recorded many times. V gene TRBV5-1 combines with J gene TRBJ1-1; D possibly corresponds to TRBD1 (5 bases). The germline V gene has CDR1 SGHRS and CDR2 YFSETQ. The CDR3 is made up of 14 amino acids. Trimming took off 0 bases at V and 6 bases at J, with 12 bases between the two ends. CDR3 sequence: CASSLGDWSPEAFF. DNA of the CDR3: TGCGCCAGCAGCTTGGGGGACTGGTCCCCTGAAGCTTTCTTT.

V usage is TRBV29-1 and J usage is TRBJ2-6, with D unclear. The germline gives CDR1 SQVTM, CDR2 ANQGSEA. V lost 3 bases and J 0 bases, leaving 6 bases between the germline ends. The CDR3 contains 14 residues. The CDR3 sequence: CSVEASSGANVLTF. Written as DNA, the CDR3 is TGCAGCGTTGAGGCCAGCTCTGGGGCCAACGTCCTGACTTTC.

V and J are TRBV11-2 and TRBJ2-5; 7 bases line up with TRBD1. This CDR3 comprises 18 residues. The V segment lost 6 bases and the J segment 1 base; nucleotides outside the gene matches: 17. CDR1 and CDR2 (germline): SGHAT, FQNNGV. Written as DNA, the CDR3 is TGTGCCAGCAGTCGCCATGCGGAGTACAGGGGCACCCAAGAGACCCAGTACTTC. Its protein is CASSRHAEYRGTQETQYF. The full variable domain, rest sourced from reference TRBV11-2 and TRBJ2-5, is EAGVAQSPRYKIIEKRQSVAFWCNPISGHATLYWYQQILGQGPKLLIQFQNNGVVDDSQLPKDRFSAERLKGVDSTLKIQPAKLEDSAVYLCASSRHAEYRGTQETQYFGPGTRLLVL.

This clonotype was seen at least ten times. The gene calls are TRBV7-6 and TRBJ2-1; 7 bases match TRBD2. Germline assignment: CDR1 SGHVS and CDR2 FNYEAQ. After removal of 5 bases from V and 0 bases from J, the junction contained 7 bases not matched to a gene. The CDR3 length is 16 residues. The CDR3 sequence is CASSHSSGDSYNEQFF. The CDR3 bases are TGTGCCAGCAGCCACTCTAGCGGTGACTCCTACAATGAGCAGTTCTTC.

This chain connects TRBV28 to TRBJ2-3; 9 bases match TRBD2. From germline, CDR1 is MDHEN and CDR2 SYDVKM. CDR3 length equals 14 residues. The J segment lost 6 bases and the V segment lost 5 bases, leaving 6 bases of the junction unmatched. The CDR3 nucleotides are TGTGCCAGCAGTCCCAGCGGGGGGCAGGATACGCAGTATTTT. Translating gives CASSPSGGQDTQYF.

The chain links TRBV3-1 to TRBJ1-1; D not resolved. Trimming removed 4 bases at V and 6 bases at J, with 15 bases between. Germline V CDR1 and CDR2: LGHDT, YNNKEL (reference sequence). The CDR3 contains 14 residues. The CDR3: CASSPRGRQAEAFF. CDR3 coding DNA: TGTGCCAGCAGCCCGCGAGGACGGCAGGCTGAAGCTTTCTTT.

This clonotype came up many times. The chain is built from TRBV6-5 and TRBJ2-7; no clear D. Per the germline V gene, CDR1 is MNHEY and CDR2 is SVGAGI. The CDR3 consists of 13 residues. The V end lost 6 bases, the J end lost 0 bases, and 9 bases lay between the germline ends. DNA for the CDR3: TGTGCCAGCAGCGATCACAGCTCCTACGAGCAGTACTTC. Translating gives CASSDHSSYEQYF.